The sequence of this T cell receptor (beta chain) was determined in a study of OX40 agonist ivuxolimab in advanced cancers. Across the whole study: Patients were infused with ivuxolimab every 2 weeks at 0.01 to 10 mg/kg. Whole-study findings and limits: At doses 0.1 to 3.0 mg/kg, CD4+ and CD8+ clones expanded.

The V gene lost 8 bases and the J gene lost 7 bases, with 15 bases spanning the gap. The CDR3 is made up of 13 amino acids. The germline V gene has CDR1 MNHNS and CDR2 SASEGT. About this clone itself: Its specificity is unknown.

Only in-frame clones appear in the TCRdb table, and some are missing; sequencing was by immunoSEQ multiplex PCR. The sample consists of 65,000 to 95,000 clones, around nine tenths of them appearing once. The source material was CD4+ or CD8+ T cells sorted from blood, sampled in a trial of the OX40 agonist ivuxolimab. V usage is TRBV6-1 and J usage is TRBJ2-1; D tentatively fits TRBD1 or TRBD2 (5 bases each). The clonotype comes from an adult with an advanced solid tumor such as melanoma, head and neck, liver or kidney cancer. The CDR3 coding sequence is TGTGCCAGCGCGAGGGGTTCAAGGAATGAGCAGTTCTTC. This translates into CASARGSRNEQFF.